The next 26 T cell receptor beta chains were all read from a single sample in a study of regulatory T cells in long-lasting Graves disease. Time point specified: newly diagnosed GD, antithyroid drugs for less than 3 months. PBMCs were the source of the RNA used for TCR sequencing. To make TCR beta libraries, researchers used iRepertoire HTBI primers and Arm-PCR of CDR3 regions. TCRdb recomputed calls from the multiplex PCR reads with MiXCR, one row per CDR3 protein. The table lists approximately 440,000 distinct CDR3 sequences, around 15% of them singletons. The sample was also linked to a second study, of T cells in Graves' hyperthyroidism and ophthalmopathy.

The sequences come from peripheral blood mononuclear cells (PBMCs), collected at new diagnosis, from a patient treated with antithyroid drugs. The receptors stem from a man aged 35 to 55 with Graves disease.

This clonotype was detected many times. The gene calls are TRBV11-1 and TRBJ2-7; D call uncertain. The CDR3 runs 13 residues. The V end lost 1 base, the J end lost 2 bases, and 6 bases lay between the germline ends. The germline gives CDR1 SGHAT, CDR2 FQDESV (reference sequence). The CDR3 nucleotides read TGTGCCAGCAGCTTAGGACGTGCCTACGAGCAGTACTTC. Protein: CASSLGRAYEQYF.

This clonotype was counted ten times or more. V and J are TRBV28 and TRBJ2-5; D gene uncertain. The CDR3 is 14 residues long. The germline CDR1 and CDR2 sequences are MDHEN and SYDVKM. The germline V and J ends were trimmed by 1 base and 7 bases, with 13 bases remaining between them. The CDR3 DNA is TGTGCCAGCAGTTTATCTGCAGCAGGTCGGACCCAGTACTTC. Its translation: CASSLSAAGRTQYF.

The table lists this clonotype with many counts. The chain joins TRBV5-1 to TRBJ2-1; D perhaps matches TRBD2 (6 bases). CDR1 is SGHRS and CDR2 is YFSETQ in the germline V gene. The ends were cut back, 0 bases at V and 2 bases at J, with 12 bases in the middle. This CDR3 region has 16 residues. DNA of the CDR3: TGCGCCAGCAGCTTGGGACTAGGGGAGGCCTACAATGAGCAGTTCTTC. Amino acid sequence: CASSLGLGEAYNEQFF.

This clonotype has more than one count but fewer than ten. This chain uses TRBV15 with TRBJ1-2, with D uncertain. Germline V gene lookup returns CDR1 LNHNV and CDR2 YYDKDF (reference sequence). V was clipped by 3 bases and J by 6 bases, with 20 bases between them. The CDR3 loop spans 16 amino acids. The CDR3 nucleotides read TGTGCCACCAGCAGCCCTCTGGGGAGCATTGGTGATGGCTACACCTTC. Residues: CATSSPLGSIGDGYTF.

This clonotype appeared many times. The chain employs TRBV6-1 and TRBJ1-1; the match to TRBD1 covers 8 bases. Germline CDR1 reads MNHNS; CDR2 reads SASEGT. V trimming: 7 bases; J trimming: 6 bases; junction bases outside the gene matches: 10. The CDR3 loop spans 14 amino acids. The CDR3 DNA is TGTGCCAGCAACCGGAGGCAGGGGGCCCCTGAAGCTTTCTTT. This encodes CASNRRQGAPEAFF.

This clonotype was seen at least ten times. The genes are TRBV15 and TRBJ2-1; TRBD2 aligns across 9 bases. The CDR3 has 13 amino acids. J gave up 7 bases and V 8 bases, and 6 bases lay outside the gene matches. Germline V gene sequence: CDR1 LNHNV, CDR2 YYDKDF (reference sequence). The CDR3 bases are TGTGCCACCCGACTAGCGGTATGGAATGAGCAGTTCTTC. Amino acid sequence: CATRLAVWNEQFF.

V is TRBV29-1 and J is TRBJ2-2; TRBD2 is a possible D gene (5 bases). CDR3 length: 14 residues. V lost 4 bases, J lost 1 base, and 10 bases lay in between. CDR1 and CDR2 from the germline V gene are SQVTM and ANQGSEA. The CDR3 here is CSVGTAVNTGELFF. The CDR3 DNA is TGCAGCGTTGGAACAGCGGTGAACACCGGGGAGCTGTTTTTT.

This clonotype was observed a few times. For the CDR3, the DNA is TGTGCCAGCAGCCACGGTGGGGGTTTCACAGATACGCAGTATTTT. This codes for CASSHGGGFTDTQYF. V is TRBV13 and J is TRBJ2-3, with D perhaps given as TRBD1 or TRBD2 (5 bases each). The length of the CDR3 is 15 residues. V lost 5 bases, J lost 2 bases, and 14 bases lay in between. Germline V CDR1 and CDR2: PRHDT, FYEKMQ (reference sequence). The whole variable domain, filled in from reference TRBV13 and TRBJ2-3, reads AAGVIQSPRHLIKEKRETATLKCYPIPRHDTVYWYQQGPGQDPQFLISFYEKMQSDKGSIPDRFSAQQFSDYHSELNMSSLELGDSALYFCASSHGGGFTDTQYFGPGTRLTVL.

The genes are TRBV5-1 and TRBJ1-3; a possible D gene is TRBD1 (6 bases). V lost 4 bases and J lost 2, with 16 bases in between. Germline values: CDR1 SGHRS, CDR2 YFSETQ. CDR3 size: 16 residues. CDR3 residues: CASSSVQGLAGNTIYF. The CDR3 DNA sequence: TGCGCCAGCAGCAGCGTCCAGGGGCTCGCTGGAAACACCATATATTTT.

The chain links TRBV27 to TRBJ1-6; D might be TRBD1 (6 bases). The length of the CDR3 is 15 residues. CDR1 and CDR2 (germline): MNHEY, SMNVEV (reference sequence). Trimming removed 2 bases from V and 8 bases from J, with 13 bases in between. CDR3 coding DNA: TGTGCCAGCAGTTTAGGGGCAGGGGAATATTCACCCCTCCACTTT. Translating it yields CASSLGAGEYSPLHF.

This clonotype was seen at least ten times. V and J are TRBV30 and TRBJ2-1; tentative D call: TRBD2 (5 bases). This CDR3 is 14 amino acids long. CDR1 and CDR2 from the germline V gene are GTSNPN and SVGIG (reference sequence). Between the trimmed V and J ends, which lost 7 bases and 0 bases, there was a span of 13 bases. The CDR3 DNA reads as TGTGCCTTAAACAGCGGAAGCTCCTACAATGAGCAGTTCTTC. Translated, it gives CALNSGSSYNEQFF.

This clonotype came up many times. This chain connects TRBV11-3 to TRBJ2-7, with no clear D. Per the germline V gene, CDR1 is SGHNT and CDR2 is YENEEA. V was shortened by 7 bases and J by 2 bases, with 12 bases between the two germline ends. The CDR3 consists of 13 residues. The CDR3 nucleotides are TGTGCCAGCACGAAAAGAAACACCTACGAGCAGTACTTC. Residues: CASTKRNTYEQYF.

The chain is built from TRBV29-1 and TRBJ2-6; no reliable D call. CDR3 length: 14 residues. Germline V gene data show CDR1 as SQVTM and CDR2 as ANQGSEA. V gave up 7 bases and J gave up 0 bases, with 10 bases separating them. As DNA, the CDR3 is TGCAGCGCCCGGCTCTACTCTGGGGCCAACGTCCTGACTTTC. Translated: CSARLYSGANVLTF.

About this clonotype: A read error may explain this, as a much larger clone is one base away. The chain has TRBV9 and TRBJ2-7; D call uncertain. V dropped 0 bases and J dropped 7 bases, with 14 bases sitting between them. This CDR3 is 14 amino acids long. Germline-derived CDR1 and CDR2 are SGDLS and YYNGEE. The CDR3 DNA follows: TGTGCCAGCAGCGTAGGGACGGTATCCACTGAGCAGTACTTC. It is translated as CASSVGTVSTEQYF.

This clonotype showed up just a few times. This chain links TRBV27 with TRBJ2-1, with 8 bases lining up with TRBD2. V was clipped by 5 bases and J by 9 bases; unmatched bases: 9. Germline CDR1 is MNHEY and CDR2 is SMNVEV (reference sequence). The CDR3 is 14 amino acids. The CDR3 coding sequence is TGTGCCAGCAGTCCGGGACTAGAGGGGCCTGAGCAGTTCTTC. The encoded protein is CASSPGLEGPEQFF.

This clonotype was seen a few times. The chain is built from TRBV27 and TRBJ2-6; 12 bases line up with TRBD2. The ends lost 1 base at V and 2 bases at J; junction bases unmatched: 6. The CDR3 sequence is 19 residues long. Per the germline V gene, CDR1 is MNHEY and CDR2 is SMNVEV (reference sequence). CDR3 DNA: TGTGCCAGCAGTTTATTGAGGACTAGCGGGAAGCCTGGGGCCAACGTCCTGACTTTC. As protein: CASSLLRTSGKPGANVLTF.

In this sample, this clonotype turned up many times. This chain links TRBV11-3 with TRBJ1-1, with D perhaps TRBD1 (5 bases). Germline CDR1 reads SGHNT; CDR2 reads YENEEA. This CDR3 has 14 residues. V lost 5 bases, J lost 0 bases, and 10 bases lay in between. The CDR3 reads CASSAGTLNTEAFF. Written as DNA, the CDR3 is TGTGCCAGCAGCGCCGGGACTTTGAACACTGAAGCTTTCTTT.

At least ten counts were recorded for this clonotype. The V call is TRBV10-3, the J call TRBJ2-2; 9 bases map to TRBD2. The CDR3 length is 14 residues. CDR1 and CDR2 (germline): ENHRY, SYGVKD. V lost 5 bases to trimming and J lost 7 bases; unmatched junction nucleotides: 5. CDR3 amino acids: CAISLAGIGGELFF. CDR3 nucleotides: TGTGCCATCAGTCTAGCGGGAATCGGCGGGGAGCTGTTTTTT.

There are many counts of this clonotype. The gene calls are TRBV20-1 and TRBJ2-3, with a weak D call TRBD2 (6 bases). Per germline, CDR1 DFQATT and CDR2 SNEGSKA (reference sequence). The ends were cut back, 0 bases at V and 6 bases at J, with 16 bases in the middle. CDR3 length: 15 residues. For the CDR3, the DNA is TGCAGTGCTAGAGAGATGCGGGGCCAATCGGATACGCAGTATTTT. Protein sequence: CSAREMRGQSDTQYF.

In the case of this clonotype: A much larger clone differs from this one at a single base, so this may be a read error. The V and J genes are TRBV12-3 or TRBV12-4 and TRBJ2-1; D gene unclear. V dropped 5 bases and J dropped 9 bases, with 8 bases sitting between them. CDR3 size: 11 residues. CDR3 in amino acids: CASSPLFEQFF. The CDR3 nucleotides read TGTGCCAGCAGTCCTCTCTTTGAGCAGTTCTTC.

The DNA for the CDR3 is TGTGCCAGCAGCGTAGGGGGAGGGCTGGACGAGCAGTACTTC. Residues: CASSVGGGLDEQYF. The chain combines TRBV7-2 with TRBJ2-7, with a weak D call TRBD2 (7 bases). This CDR3 is built from 14 residues. Trimming pared 5 bases from V and 5 bases from J, leaving 16 bases between. Germline V gene lookup returns CDR1 SGHTA and CDR2 FQGNSA.

There are many counts of this clonotype. J is TRBJ2-3 and V is TRBV27; D could derive from TRBD1 or TRBD2 (6 bases each). Trimming stripped 3 bases from V and 8 bases from J, with 18 bases between. Germline V lookup: CDR1 MNHEY, CDR2 SMNVEV (reference sequence). This CDR3 comprises 15 residues. The CDR3 DNA is TGTGCCAGCAGTTTTTCAGCGGAGGGGGGTAGTACGCAGTATTTT. Encoded protein: CASSFSAEGGSTQYF.

Many counts were recorded for this clonotype. The V and J genes are TRBV20-1 and TRBJ1-2; D possibly corresponds to TRBD1 (5 bases). The V gene lost 6 bases and the J gene lost 5 bases, with 13 bases spanning the gap. CDR3 length: 12 residues. The germline V gene encodes CDR1 DFQATT and CDR2 SNEGSKA (reference sequence). The CDR3 DNA reads TGCAGTGCCCGCGGGGGGGTATATGGCTACACCTTC. Its translation is CSARGGVYGYTF.

Notes on this clonotype: A much larger clone lies one base from this, so it may be a read error. The chain recombines TRBV25-1 with TRBJ2-5, with D perhaps assigned TRBD1 or TRBD2 (5 bases each). CDR1 and CDR2 from the germline V gene are MGHDK and SYGVNS. The V gene lost 1 base and the J gene lost 4 bases, with 7 bases spanning the gap. The CDR3 is made up of 13 amino acids. The CDR3 sequence: CASSEWGRETQYF. Here the CDR3 DNA reads TGTGCCAGCAGTGAATGGGGGAGAGAGACCCAGTACTTC. The entire variable domain, with the rest obtained from reference TRBV25-1 and TRBJ2-5, is as follows: EADIYQTPRYLVIGTGKKITLECSQTMGHDKMYWYQQDPGMELHLIHYSYGVNSTEKGDLSSESTVSRIRTEHFPLTLESARPSHTSQYLCASSEWGRETQYFGPGTRLLVL.

The chain couples TRBV12-3 or TRBV12-4 to TRBJ2-2; D not certain. The ends were cut back, 3 bases at V and 7 bases at J, with 9 bases in the middle. This CDR3 region has 13 residues. The CDR3 DNA sequence: TGTGCCAGCAGTTTTAGGTCGGTCGGGGAGCTGTTTTTT. This encodes CASSFRSVGELFF.

This clonotype was detected only a few times. The chain is built from TRBV29-1 and TRBJ2-1, with 11 bases fitting TRBD2. Germline lookup yields CDR1 SQVTM and CDR2 ANQGSEA. The CDR3 is made up of 14 amino acids. The CDR3 region has the DNA TGCTGGCTAGCGGGAGGACCCCTCTACAATGAGCAGTTCTTC. Translating it yields CWLAGGPLYNEQFF.